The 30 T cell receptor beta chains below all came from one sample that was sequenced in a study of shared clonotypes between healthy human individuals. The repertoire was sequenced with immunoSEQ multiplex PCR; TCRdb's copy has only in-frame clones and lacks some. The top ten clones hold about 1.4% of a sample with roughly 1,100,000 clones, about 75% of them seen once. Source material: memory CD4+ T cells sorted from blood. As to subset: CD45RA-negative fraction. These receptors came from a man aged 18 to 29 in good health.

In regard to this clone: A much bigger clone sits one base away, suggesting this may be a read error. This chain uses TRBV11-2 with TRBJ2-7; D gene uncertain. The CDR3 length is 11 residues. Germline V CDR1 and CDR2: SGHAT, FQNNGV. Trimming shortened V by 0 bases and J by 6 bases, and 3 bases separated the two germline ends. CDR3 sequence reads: CASSLEAEQYF. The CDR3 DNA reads TGTGCCAGCAGCTTAGAAGCCGAGCAGTACTTC.

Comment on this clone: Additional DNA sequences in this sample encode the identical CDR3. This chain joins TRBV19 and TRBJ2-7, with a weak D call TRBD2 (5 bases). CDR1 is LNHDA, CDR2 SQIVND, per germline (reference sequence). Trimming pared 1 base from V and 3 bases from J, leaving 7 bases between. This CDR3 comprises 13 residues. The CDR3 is CASSIGRGYEQYF. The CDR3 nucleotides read TGTGCCAGTAGTATAGGCCGGGGCTACGAGCAGTACTTC.

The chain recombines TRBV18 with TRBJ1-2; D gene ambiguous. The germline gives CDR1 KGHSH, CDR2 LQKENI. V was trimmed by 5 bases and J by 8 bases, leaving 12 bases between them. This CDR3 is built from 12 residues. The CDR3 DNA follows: TGTGCCAGCTCAGAGCAGTATAGCGGCTACACCTTC. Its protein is CASSEQYSGYTF. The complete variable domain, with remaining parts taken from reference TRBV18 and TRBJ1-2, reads NAGVMQNPRHLVRRRGQEARLRCSPMKGHSHVYWYRQLPEEGLKFMVYLQKENIIDESGMPKERFSAEFPKEGPSILRIQQVVRGDSAAYFCASSEQYSGYTFGSGTRLTVV.

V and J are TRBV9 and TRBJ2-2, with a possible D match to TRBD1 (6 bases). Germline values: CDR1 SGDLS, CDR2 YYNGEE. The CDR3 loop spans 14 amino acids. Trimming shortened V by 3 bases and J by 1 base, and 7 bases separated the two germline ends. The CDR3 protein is CASSGRGNTGELFF. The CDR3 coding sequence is TGTGCCAGCAGCGGCAGGGGGAACACCGGGGAGCTGTTTTTT.

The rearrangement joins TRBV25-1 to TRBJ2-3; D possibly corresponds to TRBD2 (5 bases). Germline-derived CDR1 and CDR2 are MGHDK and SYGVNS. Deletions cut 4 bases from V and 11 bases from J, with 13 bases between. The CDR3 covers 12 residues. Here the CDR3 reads CASSVDYFGQYF. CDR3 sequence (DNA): TGTGCCAGCAGTGTCGACTACTTTGGGCAGTATTTT.

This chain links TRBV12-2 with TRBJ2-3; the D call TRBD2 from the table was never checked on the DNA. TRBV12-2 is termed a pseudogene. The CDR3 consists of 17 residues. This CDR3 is CASRRTTPGLATDTQYF. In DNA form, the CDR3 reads TGTGCAAGTCGCCGGACGACACCGGGACTAGCGACTGATACGCAGTATTTT.

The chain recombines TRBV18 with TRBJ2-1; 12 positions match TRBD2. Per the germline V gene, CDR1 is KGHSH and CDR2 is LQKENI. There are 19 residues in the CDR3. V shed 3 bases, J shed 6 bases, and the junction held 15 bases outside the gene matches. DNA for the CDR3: TGTGCCAGCTCACCTAGGACTAGCGGGACCCTATTGGGGCTCAATGAGCAGTTCTTC. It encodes CASSPRTSGTLLGLNEQFF.

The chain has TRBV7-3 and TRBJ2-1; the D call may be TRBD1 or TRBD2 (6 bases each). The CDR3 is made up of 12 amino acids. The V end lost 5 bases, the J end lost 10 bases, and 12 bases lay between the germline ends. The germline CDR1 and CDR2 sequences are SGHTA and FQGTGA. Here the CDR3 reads CASSPQGGEQFF. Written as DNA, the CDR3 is TGTGCCAGCAGCCCCCAAGGGGGGGAGCAGTTCTTC.

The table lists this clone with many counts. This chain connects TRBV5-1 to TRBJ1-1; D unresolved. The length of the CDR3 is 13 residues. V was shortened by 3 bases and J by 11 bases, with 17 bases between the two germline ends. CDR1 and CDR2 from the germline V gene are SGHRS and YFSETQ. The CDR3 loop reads CASSSRGEPGAFF. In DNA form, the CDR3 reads TGCGCCAGCAGCTCCCGTGGGGAGCCGGGGGCTTTCTTT.

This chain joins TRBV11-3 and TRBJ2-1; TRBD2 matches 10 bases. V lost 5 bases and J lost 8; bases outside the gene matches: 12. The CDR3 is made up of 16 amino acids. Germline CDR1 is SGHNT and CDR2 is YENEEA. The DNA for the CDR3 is TGTGCCAGCAGCCCACAAGTCGGGCTAGCGGGAGATGAGCAGTTCTTC. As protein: CASSPQVGLAGDEQFF.

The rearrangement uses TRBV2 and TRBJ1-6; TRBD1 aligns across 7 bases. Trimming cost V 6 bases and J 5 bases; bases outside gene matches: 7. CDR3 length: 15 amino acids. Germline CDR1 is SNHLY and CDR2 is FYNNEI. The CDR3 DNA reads TGTGCCAGCAGCAGACAGGGCTCAGATAATTCACCCCTCCACTTT. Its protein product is CASSRQGSDNSPLHF.

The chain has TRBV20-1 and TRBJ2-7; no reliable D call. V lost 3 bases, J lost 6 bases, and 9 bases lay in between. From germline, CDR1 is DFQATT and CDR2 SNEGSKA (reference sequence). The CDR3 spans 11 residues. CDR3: CSARQRSEQYF. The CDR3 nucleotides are TGCAGTGCTAGGCAGAGATCCGAGCAGTACTTC.

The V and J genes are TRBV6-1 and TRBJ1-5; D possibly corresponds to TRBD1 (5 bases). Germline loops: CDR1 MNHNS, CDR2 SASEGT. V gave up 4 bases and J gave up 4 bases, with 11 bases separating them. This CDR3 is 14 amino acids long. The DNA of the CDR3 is TGTGCCAGCAGTGCAGGGACGGGGAATCAGCCCCAGCATTTT. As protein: CASSAGTGNQPQHF.

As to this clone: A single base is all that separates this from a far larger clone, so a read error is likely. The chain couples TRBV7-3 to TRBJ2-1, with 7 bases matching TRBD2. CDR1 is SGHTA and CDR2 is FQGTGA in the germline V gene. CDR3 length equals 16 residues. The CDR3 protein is CTSSSGPAGIGNEQFF. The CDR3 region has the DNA TGTACCAGCAGCTCAGGGCCAGCGGGGATTGGCAATGAGCAGTTCTTC.

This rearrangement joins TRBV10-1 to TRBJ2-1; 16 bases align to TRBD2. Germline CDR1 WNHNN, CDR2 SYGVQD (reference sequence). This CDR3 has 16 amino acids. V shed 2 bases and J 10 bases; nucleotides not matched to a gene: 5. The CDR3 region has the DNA TGCGCCAGCAGTGAGCCGGGACTAGCGGGAGGGGGGGAGCAGTTCTTC. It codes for CASSEPGLAGGGEQFF.

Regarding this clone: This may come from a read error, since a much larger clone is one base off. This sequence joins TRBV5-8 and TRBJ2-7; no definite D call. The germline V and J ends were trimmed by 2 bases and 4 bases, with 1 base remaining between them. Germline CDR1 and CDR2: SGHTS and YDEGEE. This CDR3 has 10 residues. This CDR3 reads CASSFYEQYF. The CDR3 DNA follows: TGTGCCAGCAGCTTTTACGAGCAGTACTTC.

CDR3 DNA: TGTGCCAGCAGCCCTCGTCAATCTGGGGCCAACGTCCTGACTTTC. It is translated as CASSPRQSGANVLTF. V usage is TRBV6-5 and J usage is TRBJ2-6; D unresolved. Germline-derived CDR1 and CDR2 are MNHEY and SVGAGI. The CDR3 is made up of 15 amino acids. Trimming cost V 6 bases and J 1 base, with 10 bases left between them.

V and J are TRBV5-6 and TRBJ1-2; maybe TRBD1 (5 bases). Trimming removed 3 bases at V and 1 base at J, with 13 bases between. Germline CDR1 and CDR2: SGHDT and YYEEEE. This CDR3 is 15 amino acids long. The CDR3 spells CASSSLGGDNYGYTF. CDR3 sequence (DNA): TGTGCCAGCAGCTCGCTGGGAGGGGATAACTATGGCTACACCTTC. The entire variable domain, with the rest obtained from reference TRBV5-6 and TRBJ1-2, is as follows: DAGVTQSPTHLIKTRGQQVTLRCSPKSGHDTVSWYQQALGQGPQFIFQYYEEEERQRGNFPDRFSGHQFPNYSSELNVNALLLGDSALYLCASSSLGGDNYGYTFGSGTRLTVV.

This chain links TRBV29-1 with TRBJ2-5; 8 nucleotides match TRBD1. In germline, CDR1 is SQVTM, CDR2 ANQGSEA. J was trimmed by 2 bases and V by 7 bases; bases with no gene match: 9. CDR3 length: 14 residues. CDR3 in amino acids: CSAWDRTSQETQYF. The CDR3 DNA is TGCAGCGCCTGGGACAGGACTTCTCAAGAGACCCAGTACTTC.

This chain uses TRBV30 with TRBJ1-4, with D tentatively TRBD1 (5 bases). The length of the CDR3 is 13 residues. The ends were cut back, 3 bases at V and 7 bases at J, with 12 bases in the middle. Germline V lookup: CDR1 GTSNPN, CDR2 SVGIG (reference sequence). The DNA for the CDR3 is TGTGCCTGGAGATGGCTCGGGGGTGAAAAACTGTTTTTT. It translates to CAWRWLGGEKLFF.

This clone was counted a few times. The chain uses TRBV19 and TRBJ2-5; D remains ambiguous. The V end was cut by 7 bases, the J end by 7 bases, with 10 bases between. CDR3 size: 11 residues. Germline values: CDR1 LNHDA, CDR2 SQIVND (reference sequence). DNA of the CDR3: TGTGCCAGTATGGACCATAGGACCCAGTACTTC. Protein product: CASMDHRTQYF.

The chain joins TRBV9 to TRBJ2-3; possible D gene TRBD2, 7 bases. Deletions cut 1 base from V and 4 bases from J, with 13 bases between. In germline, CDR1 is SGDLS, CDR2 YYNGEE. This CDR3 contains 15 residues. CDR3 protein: CASSVKGGHSDTQYF. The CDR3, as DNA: TGTGCCAGCAGCGTAAAGGGGGGGCATTCAGATACGCAGTATTTT.

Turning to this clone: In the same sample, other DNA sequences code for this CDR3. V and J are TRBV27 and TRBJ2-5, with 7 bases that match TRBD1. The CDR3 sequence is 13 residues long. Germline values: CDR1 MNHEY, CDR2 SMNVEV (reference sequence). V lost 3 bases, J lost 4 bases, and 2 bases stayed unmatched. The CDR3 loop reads CASSFRGRETQYF. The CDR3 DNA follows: TGTGCCAGCAGTTTTAGGGGGCGAGAGACCCAGTACTTC.

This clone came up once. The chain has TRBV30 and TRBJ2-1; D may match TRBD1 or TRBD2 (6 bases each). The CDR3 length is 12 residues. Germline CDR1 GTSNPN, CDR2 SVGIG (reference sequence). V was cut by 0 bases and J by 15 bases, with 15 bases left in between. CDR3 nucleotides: TGTGCCTGGAGTGTGGGGGGCCCCTTCGTGTTCTTC. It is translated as CAWSVGGPFVFF.

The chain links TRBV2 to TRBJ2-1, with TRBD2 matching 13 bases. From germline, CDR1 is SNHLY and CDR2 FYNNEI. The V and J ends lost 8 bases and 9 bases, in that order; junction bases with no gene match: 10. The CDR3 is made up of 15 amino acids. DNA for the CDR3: TGTGCCAGCCGAATACTAGCGGGAGGGCCGAGTGAGCAGTTCTTC. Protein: CASRILAGGPSEQFF.

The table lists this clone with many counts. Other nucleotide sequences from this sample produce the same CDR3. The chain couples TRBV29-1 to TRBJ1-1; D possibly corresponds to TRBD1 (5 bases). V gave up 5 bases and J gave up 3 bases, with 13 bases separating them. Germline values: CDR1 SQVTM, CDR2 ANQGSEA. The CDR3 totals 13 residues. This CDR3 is CSVPGLGDTEAFF. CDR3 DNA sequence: TGCAGCGTTCCGGGACTAGGGGACACTGAAGCTTTCTTT. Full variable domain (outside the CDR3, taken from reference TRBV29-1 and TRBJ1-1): SAVISQKPSRDICQRGTSLTIQCQVDSQVTMMFWYRQQPGQSLTLIATANQGSEATYESGFVIDKFPISRPNLTFSTLTVSNMSPEDSSIYLCSVPGLGDTEAFFGQGTRLTVV.

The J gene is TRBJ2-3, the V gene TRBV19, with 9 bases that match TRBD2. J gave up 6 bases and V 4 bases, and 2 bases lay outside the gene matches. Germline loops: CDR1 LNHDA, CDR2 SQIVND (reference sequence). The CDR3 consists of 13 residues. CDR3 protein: CASSSGRADTQYF. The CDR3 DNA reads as TGTGCCAGTAGTAGCGGGAGGGCGGATACGCAGTATTTT.

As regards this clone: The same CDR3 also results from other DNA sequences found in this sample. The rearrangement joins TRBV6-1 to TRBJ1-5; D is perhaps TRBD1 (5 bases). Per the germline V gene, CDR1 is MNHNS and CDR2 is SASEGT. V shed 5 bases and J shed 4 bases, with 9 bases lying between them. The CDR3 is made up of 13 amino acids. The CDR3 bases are TGTGCCAGCAGTACGGGGGGGAATCAGCCCCAGCATTTT. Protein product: CASSTGGNQPQHF.

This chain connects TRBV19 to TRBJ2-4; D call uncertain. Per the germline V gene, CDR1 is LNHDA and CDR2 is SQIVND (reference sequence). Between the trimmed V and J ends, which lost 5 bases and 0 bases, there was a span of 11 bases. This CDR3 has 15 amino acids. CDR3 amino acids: CASSPAGEAKNIQYF. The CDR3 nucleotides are TGTGCCAGTAGTCCCGCAGGAGAAGCCAAAAACATTCAGTACTTC.

This CDR3 is CASTLLAGGRGGELFF. For the CDR3, the DNA is TGTGCCAGTACCCTACTAGCGGGAGGTAGGGGTGGGGAGCTGTTTTTT. This chain links TRBV19 with TRBJ2-2, with 12 positions matching TRBD2. Germline V gene lookup returns CDR1 LNHDA and CDR2 SQIVND (reference sequence). The CDR3 has 16 residues. The J segment lost 8 bases and the V segment lost 7 bases, leaving 11 bases of the junction unmatched.